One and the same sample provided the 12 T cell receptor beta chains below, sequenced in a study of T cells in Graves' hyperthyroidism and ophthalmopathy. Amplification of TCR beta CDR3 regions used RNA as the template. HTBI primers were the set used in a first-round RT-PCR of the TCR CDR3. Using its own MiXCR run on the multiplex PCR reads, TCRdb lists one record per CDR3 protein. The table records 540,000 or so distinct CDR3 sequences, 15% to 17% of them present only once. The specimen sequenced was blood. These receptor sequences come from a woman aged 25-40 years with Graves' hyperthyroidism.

This chain's CDR3 is CASSFRDLSQDNEQFF. The CDR3, as DNA: TGCGCCAGCAGCTTCCGGGACTTATCCCAGGACAATGAGCAGTTCTTC. The rearrangement uses TRBV5-1 and TRBJ2-1, with a weak D call TRBD2 (6 bases). Trimming took off 2 bases at V and 5 bases at J, with 17 bases between the two ends. Germline V gene data show CDR1 as SGHRS and CDR2 as YFSETQ. This CDR3 contains 16 residues.

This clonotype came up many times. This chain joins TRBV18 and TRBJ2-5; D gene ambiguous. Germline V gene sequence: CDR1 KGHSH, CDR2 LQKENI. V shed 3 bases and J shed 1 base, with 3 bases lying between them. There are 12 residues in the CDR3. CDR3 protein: CASSPAQETQYF. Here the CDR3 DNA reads TGTGCCAGCTCACCCGCCCAAGAGACCCAGTACTTC. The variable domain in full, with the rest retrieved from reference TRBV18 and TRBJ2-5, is NAGVMQNPRHLVRRRGQEARLRCSPMKGHSHVYWYRQLPEEGLKFMVYLQKENIIDESGMPKERFSAEFPKEGPSILRIQQVVRGDSAAYFCASSPAQETQYFGPGTRLLVL.

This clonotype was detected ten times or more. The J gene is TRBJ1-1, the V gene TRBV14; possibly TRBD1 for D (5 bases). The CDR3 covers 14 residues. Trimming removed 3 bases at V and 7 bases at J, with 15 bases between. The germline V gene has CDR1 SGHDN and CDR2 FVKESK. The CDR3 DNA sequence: TGTGCCAGCAGCCAGAGGGGCAGCGTATTTGAAGCTTTCTTT. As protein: CASSQRGSVFEAFF.

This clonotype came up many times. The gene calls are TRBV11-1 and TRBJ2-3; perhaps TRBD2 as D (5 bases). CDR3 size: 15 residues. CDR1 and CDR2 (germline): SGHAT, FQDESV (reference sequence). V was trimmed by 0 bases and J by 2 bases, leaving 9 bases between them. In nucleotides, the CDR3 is TGTGCCAGCAGCTTAGCAGCGGCAGACACAGATACGCAGTATTTT. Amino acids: CASSLAAADTDTQYF.

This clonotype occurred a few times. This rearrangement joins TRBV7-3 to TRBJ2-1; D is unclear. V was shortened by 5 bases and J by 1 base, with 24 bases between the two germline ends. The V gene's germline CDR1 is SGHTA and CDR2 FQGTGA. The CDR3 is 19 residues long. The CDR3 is CASSPLTSRSTQSYNEQFF. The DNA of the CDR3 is TGTGCCAGCAGCCCATTAACATCTAGGAGCACCCAGTCCTACAATGAGCAGTTCTTC.

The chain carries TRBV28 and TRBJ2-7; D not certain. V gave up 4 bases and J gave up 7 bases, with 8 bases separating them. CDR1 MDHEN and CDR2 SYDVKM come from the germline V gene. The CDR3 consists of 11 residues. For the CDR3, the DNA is TGTGCCAGCAGTTCATTCAATGAGCAGTACTTC. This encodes CASSSFNEQYF.

The CDR3 region has the DNA TGCGCCAGCAGCCAAGAACCATCTTCGCCCTACAATGAGCAGTTCTTC. Residues: CASSQEPSSPYNEQFF. The chain is built from TRBV4-1 and TRBJ2-1; no definite D call. The CDR3 is made up of 16 amino acids. Germline values: CDR1 MGHRA, CDR2 YSYEKL. V was shortened by 0 bases and J by 2 bases, with 11 bases between the two germline ends.

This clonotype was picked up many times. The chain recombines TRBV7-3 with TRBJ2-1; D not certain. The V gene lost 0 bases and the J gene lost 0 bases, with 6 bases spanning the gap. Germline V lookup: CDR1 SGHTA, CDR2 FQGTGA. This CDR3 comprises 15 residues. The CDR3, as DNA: TGTGCCAGCAGCTTAACCGTTAGCTCCTACAATGAGCAGTTCTTC. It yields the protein CASSLTVSSYNEQFF.

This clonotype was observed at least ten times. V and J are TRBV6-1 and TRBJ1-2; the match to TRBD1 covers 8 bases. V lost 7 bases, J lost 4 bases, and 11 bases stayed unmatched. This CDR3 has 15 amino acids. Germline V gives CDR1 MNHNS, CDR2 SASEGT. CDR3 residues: CASTLRTGTGYGYTF. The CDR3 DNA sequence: TGTGCCAGCACCCTGAGGACAGGGACGGGCTATGGCTACACCTTC.

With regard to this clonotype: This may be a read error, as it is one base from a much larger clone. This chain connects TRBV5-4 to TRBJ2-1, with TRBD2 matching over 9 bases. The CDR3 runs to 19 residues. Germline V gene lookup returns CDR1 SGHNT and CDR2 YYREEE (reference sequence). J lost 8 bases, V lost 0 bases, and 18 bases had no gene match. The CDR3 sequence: CASSLDPPGSAGGNDEQFF. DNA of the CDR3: TGTGCCAGCAGCTTGGACCCGCCTGGGTCGGCGGGAGGGAACGATGAGCAGTTCTTC. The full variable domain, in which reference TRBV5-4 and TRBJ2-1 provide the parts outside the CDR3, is ETGVTQSPTHLIKTRGQQVTLRCSSQSGHNTVSWYQQALGQGPQFIFQYYREEENGRGNFPPRFSGLQFPNYSSELNVNALELDDSALYLCASSLDPPGSAGGNDEQFFGPGTRLTVL.

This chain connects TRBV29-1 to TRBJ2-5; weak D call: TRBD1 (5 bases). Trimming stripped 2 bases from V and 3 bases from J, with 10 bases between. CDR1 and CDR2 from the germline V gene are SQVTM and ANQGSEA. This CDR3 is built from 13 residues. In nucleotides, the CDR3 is TGCAGCGTTGAACCGACAGAGAAAGAGACCCAGTACTTC. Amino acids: CSVEPTEKETQYF.

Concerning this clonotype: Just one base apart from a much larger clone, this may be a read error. CDR3 sequence: CASSLEQGAYGYIF. The CDR3 nucleotides read TGCGCCAGCAGCTTGGAGCAGGGGGCCTATGGCTACATCTTC. The chain is built from TRBV5-1 and TRBJ1-2; 8 nucleotides line up with TRBD1. The CDR3 covers 14 residues. The germline gives CDR1 SGHRS, CDR2 YFSETQ.